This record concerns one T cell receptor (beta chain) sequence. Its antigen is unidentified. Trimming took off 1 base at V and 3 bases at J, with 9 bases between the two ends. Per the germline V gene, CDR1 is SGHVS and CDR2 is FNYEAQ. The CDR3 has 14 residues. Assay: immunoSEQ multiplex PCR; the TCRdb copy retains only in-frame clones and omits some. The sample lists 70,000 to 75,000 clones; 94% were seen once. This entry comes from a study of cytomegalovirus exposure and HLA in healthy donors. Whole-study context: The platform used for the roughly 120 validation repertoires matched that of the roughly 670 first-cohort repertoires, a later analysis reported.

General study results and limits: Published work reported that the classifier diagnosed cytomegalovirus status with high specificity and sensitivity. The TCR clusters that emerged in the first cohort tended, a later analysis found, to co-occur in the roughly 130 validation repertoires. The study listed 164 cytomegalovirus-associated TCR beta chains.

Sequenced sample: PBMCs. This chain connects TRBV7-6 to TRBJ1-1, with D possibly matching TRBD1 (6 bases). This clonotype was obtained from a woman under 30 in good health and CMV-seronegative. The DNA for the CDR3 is TGTGCCAGCAGCTTAGGGGCAGGGGACACTGAAGCTTTCTTT. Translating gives CASSLGAGDTEAFF. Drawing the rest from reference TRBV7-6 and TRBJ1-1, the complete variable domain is GAGVSQSPRYKVTKRGQDVALRCDPISGHVSLYWYRQALGQGPEFLTYFNYEAQQDKSGLPNDRFSAERPEGSISTLTIQRTEQRDSAMYRCASSLGAGDTEAFFGQGTRLTVV.